These 18 T cell receptor beta chains came from one sample sequenced in a study of T-cell memory formation after mild COVID-19. TCRdb re-called the 5' RACE reads through MiXCR, storing one row per CDR3 protein. This table has 250,000 to 350,000 distinct CDR3 sequences, roughly 16% appearing once. Sequencing used PBMCs or a T cell subset sorted from them (not recorded which). These receptors all come from a man aged 18-30 years who had mild COVID-19 (a few samples of this study predate the infection). Cell type and time point are not known.

This clonotype turned up a few times. The chain employs TRBV6-1 and TRBJ2-7, with D maybe TRBD1 (6 bases). Trimming took off 7 bases at V and 0 bases at J, with 13 bases between the two ends. Germline CDR1 is MNHNS and CDR2 is SASEGT. This CDR3 has 14 residues. In DNA form, the CDR3 reads TGTGCCAGCAAGAGAAGGGACAACTCCTACGAGCAGTACTTC. Its protein product is CASKRRDNSYEQYF.

This clonotype showed up just a few times. The chain recombines TRBV29-1 with TRBJ2-3, with D perhaps matching TRBD1 or TRBD2 (5 bases each). The CDR3 sequence is 12 residues long. Germline lookup yields CDR1 SQVTM and CDR2 ANQGSEA. The V end lost 4 bases, the J end lost 5 bases, and 10 bases lay between the germline ends. In DNA, the CDR3 is TGCAGCGTTGGCTTGGGACGAGATACGCAGTATTTT. Translating gives CSVGLGRDTQYF.

This clonotype has only a few counts. This chain links TRBV6-6 with TRBJ2-3; tentatively, D is TRBD1 (5 bases). Trimming took off 6 bases at V and 6 bases at J, with 16 bases between the two ends. Germline CDR1 and CDR2: MNHNY and SVGAGI (reference sequence). The CDR3 runs 14 residues. The DNA of the CDR3 is TGTGCCAGCAGCTTCATGCAGGGCGAGGATACGCAGTATTTT. It is translated as CASSFMQGEDTQYF.

The chain has TRBV4-1 and TRBJ2-7, with 12 bases that match TRBD1. Looked up from germline, CDR1 is MGHRA and CDR2 is YSYEKL. The CDR3 consists of 16 residues. The ends lost 7 bases at V and 4 bases at J; junction bases unmatched: 11. In DNA form, the CDR3 reads TGCGCCAGCACCCCGGGGACAGGGGGCGATAAATACGAGCAGTACTTC. Translating gives CASTPGTGGDKYEQYF.

This rearrangement joins TRBV10-3 to TRBJ2-5; a possible D gene is TRBD1 (6 bases). Trimming shortened V by 5 bases and J by 3 bases, and 10 bases separated the two germline ends. Germline V gene data show CDR1 as ENHRY and CDR2 as SYGVKD. There are 13 residues in the CDR3. CDR3 bases: TGTGCCATCAGTAGACAGGATGAAGAGACCCAGTACTTC. This sequence encodes CAISRQDEETQYF.

The gene calls are TRBV18 and TRBJ2-7, with 8 bases fitting TRBD1. CDR1 is KGHSH and CDR2 is LQKENI in the germline V gene. The junction had 4 bases not matched to a gene; V was cut back by 6 bases and J by 3 bases. This CDR3 has 13 residues. CDR3 DNA: TGTGCCAGCTCCGCGGGACAGGACTACGAGCAGTACTTC. Protein sequence: CASSAGQDYEQYF.

The V and J genes are TRBV6-2 or TRBV6-3 and TRBJ2-3, with TRBD2 identical over 9 bases. The ends lost 5 bases at V and 5 bases at J; junction bases unmatched: 11. The CDR3 contains 16 residues. Germline V gives CDR1 MNHEY, CDR2 SVGEGT. In DNA form, the CDR3 reads TGTGCCAGCAGTCTTCCCAGCGGGGGGACTGGAGATACGCAGTATTTT. Its translation is CASSLPSGGTGDTQYF.

CDR3 in DNA: TGCGCCAGCAGCCATGGTGGGGGGTACAATGAGCAGTTCTTC. Translated, it gives CASSHGGGYNEQFF. V usage is TRBV4-1 and J usage is TRBJ2-1; D might be TRBD2 (6 bases). The CDR3 runs to 14 residues. Trimming shortened V by 3 bases and J by 4 bases, and 10 bases separated the two germline ends. The germline CDR1 and CDR2 sequences are MGHRA and YSYEKL.

This clonotype was seen a handful of times. The chain couples TRBV18 to TRBJ2-7; no reliable D call. The CDR3 is 14 residues long. Deletions cut 0 bases from V and 3 bases from J, with 9 bases between. Germline CDR1 KGHSH, CDR2 LQKENI. The chain's CDR3 is CASSPPVGFYEQYF. The CDR3 DNA reads TGTGCCAGCTCACCACCGGTAGGGTTCTACGAGCAGTACTTC.

V and J are TRBV4-3 and TRBJ1-4; possibly TRBD1 for D (6 bases). The CDR3 runs 17 residues. Between the trimmed V and J ends, which lost 0 bases and 6 bases, there was a span of 17 bases. Per germline, CDR1 LGHNA and CDR2 YSLEER. The CDR3 region has the DNA TGCGCCAGCAGCCAAGATGGGGTGGCGGACAGTTATGAAAAACTGTTTTTT. Its protein product is CASSQDGVADSYEKLFF.

The chain is built from TRBV12-3 or TRBV12-4 and TRBJ2-4, with 8 positions matching TRBD1. V was clipped by 4 bases and J by 7 bases; unmatched bases: 6. This CDR3 is built from 14 residues. CDR3: CASSSPGGLNIQYF. As DNA, the CDR3 is TGTGCCAGCAGTTCGCCAGGGGGCCTGAACATTCAGTACTTC.

This clonotype was counted at least ten times. The rearrangement joins TRBV20-1 to TRBJ2-1, with 7 bases that match TRBD1. The CDR3 length is 13 residues. CDR1 is DFQATT, CDR2 SNEGSKA, per germline (reference sequence). The V and J ends lost 3 bases and 10 bases, in that order; junction bases with no gene match: 9. The CDR3 is CSARAMTGSEQFF. The CDR3 DNA is TGCAGTGCTAGGGCTATGACAGGGTCGGAGCAGTTCTTC.

This clonotype was found many times. The chain is built from TRBV7-2 and TRBJ1-6; TRBD1 might be the D (5 bases). The V gene lost 5 bases and the J gene lost 7 bases, with 12 bases spanning the gap. From germline, CDR1 is SGHTA and CDR2 FQGNSA. CDR3 length: 14 amino acids. The DNA of the CDR3 is TGTGCCAGCAGCCCGACAGACTGGAATTCACCCCTCCACTTT. As protein: CASSPTDWNSPLHF.

This chain connects TRBV10-3 to TRBJ1-2; no clear D. The V gene's germline CDR1 is ENHRY and CDR2 SYGVKD. Trimming left V 0 bases short and J 0 bases short, with 14 bases between. This CDR3 has 17 amino acids. The CDR3 nucleotides are TGTGCCATCAGTGAGTCGATGACCCGGGGAGCTAACTATGGCTACACCTTC. Its protein is CAISESMTRGANYGYTF.

In this sample, this clonotype turned up many times. The J gene is TRBJ2-5, the V gene TRBV11-2, with D possibly matching TRBD2 (5 bases). V dropped 5 bases and J dropped 5 bases, with 15 bases sitting between them. CDR3 size: 14 residues. In germline, CDR1 is SGHAT, CDR2 FQNNGV. The CDR3 region is CASSRAGGGETQYF. Here the CDR3 DNA reads TGTGCCAGCAGCCGGGCGGGCGGTGGGGAGACCCAGTACTTC.

This chain links TRBV12-3 or TRBV12-4 with TRBJ2-2; D possibly uses TRBD1 or TRBD2 (5 bases each). This CDR3 comprises 15 residues. Trimming stripped 5 bases from V and 1 base from J, with 11 bases between. Here the CDR3 reads CASSPGTVNTGELFF. CDR3 DNA sequence: TGTGCCAGCAGTCCCGGGACGGTGAACACCGGGGAGCTGTTTTTT.

The sample holds a few counts of this clonotype. The chain combines TRBV20-1 with TRBJ2-1, with TRBD1 matching over 8 bases. The germline gives CDR1 DFQATT, CDR2 SNEGSKA (reference sequence). The CDR3 sequence is 16 residues long. Unmatched junction bases numbered 13, after V lost 2 bases and J lost 7 bases. The CDR3 nucleotides are TGCAGTGCTAGACGGGCCGGATCAGGGGGCAGGAATGAGCAGTTCTTC. This gives the protein CSARRAGSGGRNEQFF.

The sample holds a few counts of this clonotype. This rearrangement joins TRBV5-1 to TRBJ2-6; D unresolved. Germline loops: CDR1 SGHRS, CDR2 YFSETQ. The CDR3 covers 18 residues. V gave up 0 bases and J gave up 5 bases, with 18 bases separating them. This CDR3 reads CASSLDPPTVTRANVLTF. CDR3 sequence (DNA): TGCGCCAGCAGCTTGGACCCTCCGACGGTCACTAGGGCCAACGTCCTGACTTTC.